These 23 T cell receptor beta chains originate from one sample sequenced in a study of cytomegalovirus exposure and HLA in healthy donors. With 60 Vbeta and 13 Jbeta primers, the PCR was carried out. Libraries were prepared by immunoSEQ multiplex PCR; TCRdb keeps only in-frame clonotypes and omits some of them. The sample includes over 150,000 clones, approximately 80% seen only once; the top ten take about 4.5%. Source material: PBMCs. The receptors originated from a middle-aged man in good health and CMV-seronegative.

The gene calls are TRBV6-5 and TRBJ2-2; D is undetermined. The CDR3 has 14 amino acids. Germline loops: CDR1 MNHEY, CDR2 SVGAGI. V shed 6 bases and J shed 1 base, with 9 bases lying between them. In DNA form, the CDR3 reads TGTGCCAGCAGAACTACGGGGAACACCGGGGAGCTGTTTTTT. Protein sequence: CASRTTGNTGELFF.

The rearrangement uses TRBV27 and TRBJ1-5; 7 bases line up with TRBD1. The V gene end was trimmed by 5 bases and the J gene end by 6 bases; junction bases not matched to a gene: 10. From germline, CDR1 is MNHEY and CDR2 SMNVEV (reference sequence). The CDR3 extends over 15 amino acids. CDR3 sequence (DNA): TGTGCCAGCAGTGAGAGAAAGGGGGCTGGTCAGCCCCAGCATTTT. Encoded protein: CASSERKGAGQPQHF.

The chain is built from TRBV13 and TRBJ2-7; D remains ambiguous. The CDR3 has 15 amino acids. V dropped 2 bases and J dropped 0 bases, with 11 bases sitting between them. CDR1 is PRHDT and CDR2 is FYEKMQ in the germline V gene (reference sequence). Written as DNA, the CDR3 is TGTGCCAGCAGCTTACAAACCGCGAGCTCCTACGAGCAGTACTTC. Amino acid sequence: CASSLQTASSYEQYF.

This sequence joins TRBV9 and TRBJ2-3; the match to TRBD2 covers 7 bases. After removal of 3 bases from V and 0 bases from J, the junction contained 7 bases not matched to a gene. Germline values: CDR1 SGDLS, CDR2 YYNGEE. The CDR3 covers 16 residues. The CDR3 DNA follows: TGTGCCAGCAGCGCGAGGAGCGGGGACAGCACAGATACGCAGTATTTT. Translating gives CASSARSGDSTDTQYF.

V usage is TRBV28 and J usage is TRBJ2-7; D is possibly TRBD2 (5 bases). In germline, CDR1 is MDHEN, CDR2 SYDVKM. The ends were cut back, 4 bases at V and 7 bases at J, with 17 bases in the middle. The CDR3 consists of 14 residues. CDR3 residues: CASSSRRGGMEQYF. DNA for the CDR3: TGTGCCAGCAGTTCACGCAGAGGAGGTATGGAGCAGTACTTC.

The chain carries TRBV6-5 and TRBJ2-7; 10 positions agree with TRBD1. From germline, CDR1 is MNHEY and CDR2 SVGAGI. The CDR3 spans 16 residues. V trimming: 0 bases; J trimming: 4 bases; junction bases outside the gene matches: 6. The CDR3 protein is CASSYSGGTGAYEQYF. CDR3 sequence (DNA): TGTGCCAGCAGTTACTCGGGGGGGACAGGGGCTTACGAGCAGTACTTC.

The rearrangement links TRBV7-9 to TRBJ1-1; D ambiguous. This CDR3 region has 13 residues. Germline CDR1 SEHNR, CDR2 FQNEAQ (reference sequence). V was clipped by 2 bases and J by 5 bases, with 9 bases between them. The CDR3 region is CASSLWEATEAFF. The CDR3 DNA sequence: TGTGCCAGCAGCTTATGGGAGGCAACTGAAGCTTTCTTT.

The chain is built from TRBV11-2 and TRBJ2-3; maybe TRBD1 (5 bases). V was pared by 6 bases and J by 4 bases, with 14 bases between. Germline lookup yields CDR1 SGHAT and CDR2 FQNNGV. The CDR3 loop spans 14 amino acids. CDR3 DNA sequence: TGTGCCAGCAGGGTCCAGGGTAAGGCAGATACGCAGTATTTT. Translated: CASRVQGKADTQYF.

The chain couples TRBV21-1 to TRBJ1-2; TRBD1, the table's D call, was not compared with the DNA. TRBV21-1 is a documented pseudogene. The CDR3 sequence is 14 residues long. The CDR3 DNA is TGTGCCAGCGCCACGGGCAGGGGGCAATATGGCTACACCTTC. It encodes CASATGRGQYGYTF.

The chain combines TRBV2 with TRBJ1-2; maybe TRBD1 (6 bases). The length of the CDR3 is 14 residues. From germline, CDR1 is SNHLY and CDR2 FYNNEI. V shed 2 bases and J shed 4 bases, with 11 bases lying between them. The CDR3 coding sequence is TGTGCCAGCAGTGAAACGTGGGGGCTCTATGGCTACACCTTC. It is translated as CASSETWGLYGYTF.

The CDR3 region is CASSFLSRTEAFF. The DNA of the CDR3 is TGCGCCAGCAGCTTTTTGAGTCGGACTGAAGCTTTCTTT. V is TRBV5-1 and J is TRBJ1-1, with D unclear. CDR3 length: 13 residues. V lost 2 bases and J 5 bases, leaving 10 bases between the germline ends. The germline CDR1 and CDR2 sequences are SGHRS and YFSETQ.

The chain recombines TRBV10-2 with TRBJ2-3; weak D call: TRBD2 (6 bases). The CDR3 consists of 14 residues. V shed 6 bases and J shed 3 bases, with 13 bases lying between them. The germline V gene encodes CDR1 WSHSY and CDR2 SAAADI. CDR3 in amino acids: CASRGLFWTDTQYF. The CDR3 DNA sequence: TGCGCCAGCAGGGGACTTTTTTGGACAGATACGCAGTATTTT.

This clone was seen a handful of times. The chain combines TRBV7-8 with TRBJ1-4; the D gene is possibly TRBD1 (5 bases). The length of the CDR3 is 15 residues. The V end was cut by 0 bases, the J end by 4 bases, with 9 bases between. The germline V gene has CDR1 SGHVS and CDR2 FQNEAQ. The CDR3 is CASSLASGINEKLFF. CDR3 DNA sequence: TGTGCCAGCAGCTTAGCGTCAGGGATTAATGAAAAACTGTTTTTT.

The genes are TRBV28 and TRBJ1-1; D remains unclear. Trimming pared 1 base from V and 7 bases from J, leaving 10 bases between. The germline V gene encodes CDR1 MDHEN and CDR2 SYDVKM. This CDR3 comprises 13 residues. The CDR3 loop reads CASSLYGVGEAFF. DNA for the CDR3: TGTGCCAGCAGTTTATACGGGGTAGGTGAAGCTTTCTTT.

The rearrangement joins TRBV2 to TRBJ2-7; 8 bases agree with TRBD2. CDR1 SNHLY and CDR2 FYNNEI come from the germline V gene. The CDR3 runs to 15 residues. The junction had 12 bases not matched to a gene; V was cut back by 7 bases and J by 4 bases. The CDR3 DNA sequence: TGTGCCAGCACTGTGAGTGGCGGGGGGAGATACGAGCAGTACTTC. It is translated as CASTVSGGGRYEQYF.

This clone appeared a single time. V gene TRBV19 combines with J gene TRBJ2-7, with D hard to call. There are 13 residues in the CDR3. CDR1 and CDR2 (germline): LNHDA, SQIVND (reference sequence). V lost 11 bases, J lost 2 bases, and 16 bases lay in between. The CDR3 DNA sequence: TGTGCCTCTAGTATTCGCGCAACCTACGAGCAGTACTTC. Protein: CASSIRATYEQYF.

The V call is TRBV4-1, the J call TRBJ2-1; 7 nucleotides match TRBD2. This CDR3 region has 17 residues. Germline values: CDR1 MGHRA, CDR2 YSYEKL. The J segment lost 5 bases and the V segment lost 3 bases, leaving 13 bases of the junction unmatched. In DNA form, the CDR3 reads TGCGCCAGCAGCCAGGGCATCGGGAGCGGGGAGAACAATGAGCAGTTCTTC. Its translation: CASSQGIGSGENNEQFF.

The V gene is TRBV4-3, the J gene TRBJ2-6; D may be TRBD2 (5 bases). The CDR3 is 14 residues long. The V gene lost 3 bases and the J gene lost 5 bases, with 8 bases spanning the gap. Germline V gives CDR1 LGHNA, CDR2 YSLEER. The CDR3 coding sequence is TGCGCCAGCAGCCATGGGAGTTGGGCCAACGTCCTGACTTTC. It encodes CASSHGSWANVLTF.

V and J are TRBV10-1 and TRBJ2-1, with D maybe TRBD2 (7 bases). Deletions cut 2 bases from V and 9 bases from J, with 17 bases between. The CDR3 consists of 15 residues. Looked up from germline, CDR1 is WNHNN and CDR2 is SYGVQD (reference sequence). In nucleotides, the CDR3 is TGCGCCAGCAGTGAGCCCCGGGGGGCGAGCGCTGAGCAGTTCTTC. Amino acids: CASSEPRGASAEQFF.

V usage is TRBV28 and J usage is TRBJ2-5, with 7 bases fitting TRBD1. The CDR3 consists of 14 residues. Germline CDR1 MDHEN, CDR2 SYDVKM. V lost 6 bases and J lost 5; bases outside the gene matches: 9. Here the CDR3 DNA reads TGTGCCAGCAGAGATGAGGGGGCTGGGGAGACCCAGTACTTC. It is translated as CASRDEGAGETQYF.

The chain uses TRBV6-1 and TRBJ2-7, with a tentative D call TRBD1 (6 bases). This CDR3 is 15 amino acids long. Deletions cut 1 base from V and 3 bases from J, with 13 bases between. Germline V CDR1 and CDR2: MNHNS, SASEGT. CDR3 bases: TGTGCCAGCAGTGAAGTTACGACAGGCTACTACGAGCAGTACTTC. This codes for CASSEVTTGYYEQYF.

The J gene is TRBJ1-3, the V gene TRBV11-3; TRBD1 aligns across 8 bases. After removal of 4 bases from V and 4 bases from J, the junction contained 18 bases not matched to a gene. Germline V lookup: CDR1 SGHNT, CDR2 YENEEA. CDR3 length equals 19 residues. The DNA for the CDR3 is TGTGCCAGCAGCTCCACTCGGGACAGGCGGGAGTTGAGAGGAAACACCATATATTTT. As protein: CASSSTRDRRELRGNTIYF.

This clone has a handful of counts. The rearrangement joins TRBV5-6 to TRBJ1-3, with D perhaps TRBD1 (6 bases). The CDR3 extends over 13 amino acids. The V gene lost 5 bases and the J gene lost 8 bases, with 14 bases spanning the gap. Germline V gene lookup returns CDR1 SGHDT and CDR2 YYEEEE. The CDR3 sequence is CASSRGGGDTIYF. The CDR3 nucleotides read TGTGCCAGCAGTCGGGGGGGCGGCGACACCATATATTTT.